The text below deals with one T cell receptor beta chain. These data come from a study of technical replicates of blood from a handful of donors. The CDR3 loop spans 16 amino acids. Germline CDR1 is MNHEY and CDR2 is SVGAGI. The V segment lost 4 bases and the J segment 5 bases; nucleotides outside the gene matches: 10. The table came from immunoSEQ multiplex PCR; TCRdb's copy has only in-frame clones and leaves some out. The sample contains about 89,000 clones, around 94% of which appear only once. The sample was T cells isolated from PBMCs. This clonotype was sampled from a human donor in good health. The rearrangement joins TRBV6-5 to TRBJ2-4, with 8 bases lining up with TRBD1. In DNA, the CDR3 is TGTGCCAGCAGTTCCCTTCGACAGGGGCTAGAAAACATTCAGTACTTC. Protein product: CASSSLRQGLENIQYF.